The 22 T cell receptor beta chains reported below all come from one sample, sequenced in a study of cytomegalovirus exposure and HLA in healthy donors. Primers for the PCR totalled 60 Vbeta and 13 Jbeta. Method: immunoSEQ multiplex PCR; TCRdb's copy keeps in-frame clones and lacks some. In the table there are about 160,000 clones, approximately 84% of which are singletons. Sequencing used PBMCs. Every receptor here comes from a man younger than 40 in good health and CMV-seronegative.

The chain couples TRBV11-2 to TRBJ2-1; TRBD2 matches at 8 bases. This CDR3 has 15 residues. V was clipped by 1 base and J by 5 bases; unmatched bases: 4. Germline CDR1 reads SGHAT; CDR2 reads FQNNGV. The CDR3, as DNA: TGTGCCAGCAGCTTAGCGGGAGGGCCCAACAATGAGCAGTTCTTC. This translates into CASSLAGGPNNEQFF.

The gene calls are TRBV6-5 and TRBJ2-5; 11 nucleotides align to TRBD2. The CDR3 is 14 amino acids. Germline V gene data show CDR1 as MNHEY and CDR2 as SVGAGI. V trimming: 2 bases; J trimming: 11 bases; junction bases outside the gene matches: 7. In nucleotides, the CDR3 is TGTGCCAGCAGTTACGTAGCGGGAGGGCTTGAGCAGTACTTC. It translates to CASSYVAGGLEQYF.

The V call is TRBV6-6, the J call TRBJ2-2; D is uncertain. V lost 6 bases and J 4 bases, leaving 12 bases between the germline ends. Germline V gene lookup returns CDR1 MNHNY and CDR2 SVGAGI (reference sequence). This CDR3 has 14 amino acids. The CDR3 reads CASRPSPGTGELFF. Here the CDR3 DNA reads TGTGCCAGCAGACCCAGTCCGGGCACCGGGGAGCTGTTTTTT.

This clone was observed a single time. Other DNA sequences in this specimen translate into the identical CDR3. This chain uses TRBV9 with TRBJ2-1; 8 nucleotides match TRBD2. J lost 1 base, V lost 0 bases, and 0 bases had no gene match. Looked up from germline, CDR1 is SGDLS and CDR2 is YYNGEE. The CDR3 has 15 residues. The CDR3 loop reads CASSVAGGSYNEQFF. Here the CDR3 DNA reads TGTGCCAGCAGCGTAGCGGGGGGGTCCTACAATGAGCAGTTCTTC.

The CDR3 sequence: CAWFYPSTDTQYF. CDR3 DNA: TGTGCCTGGTTCTATCCTAGCACAGATACGCAGTATTTT. The chain joins TRBV30 to TRBJ2-3; D is undetermined. The V gene's germline CDR1 is GTSNPN and CDR2 SVGIG (reference sequence). This CDR3 has 13 amino acids. V was trimmed by 5 bases and J by 0 bases, leaving 9 bases between them. The full variable domain, in which reference TRBV30 and TRBJ2-3 provide the parts outside the CDR3, is SQTIHQWPATLVQPVGSPLSLECTVEGTSNPNLYWYRQAAGRGLQLLFYSVGIGQISSEVPQNLSASRPQDRQFILSSKKLLLSDSGFYLCAWFYPSTDTQYFGPGTRLTVL.

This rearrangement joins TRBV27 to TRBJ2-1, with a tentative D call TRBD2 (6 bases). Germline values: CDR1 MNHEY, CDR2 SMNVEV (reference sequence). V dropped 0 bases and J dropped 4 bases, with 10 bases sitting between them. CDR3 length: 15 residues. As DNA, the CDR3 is TGTGCCAGCAGTTTATCGACTAGTCGGTACAATGAGCAGTTCTTC. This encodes CASSLSTSRYNEQFF.

CDR3 sequence (DNA): TGTGCCAGCAGCCTCCACCCGGGACTAGCGGGAGAGGCCTACAATGAGCAGTTCTTC. This gives the protein CASSLHPGLAGEAYNEQFF. This rearrangement joins TRBV7-2 to TRBJ2-1; 14 nucleotides match TRBD2. The germline V gene encodes CDR1 SGHTA and CDR2 FQGNSA. CDR3 length: 19 residues. With 5 bases clipped from V and 2 bases from J, the junction kept 11 bases outside the gene matches. The full variable domain, rest sourced from reference TRBV7-2 and TRBJ2-1, is GAGVSQSPSNKVTEKGKDVELRCDPISGHTALYWYRQSLGQGLEFLIYFQGNSAPDKSGLPSDRFSAERTGGSVSTLTIQRTQQEDSAVYLCASSLHPGLAGEAYNEQFFGPGTRLTVL.

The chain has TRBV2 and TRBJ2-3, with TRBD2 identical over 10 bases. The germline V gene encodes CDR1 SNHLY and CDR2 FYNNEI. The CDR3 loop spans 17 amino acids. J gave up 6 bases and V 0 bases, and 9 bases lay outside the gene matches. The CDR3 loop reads CASSEAGPSGRADTQYF. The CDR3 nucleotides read TGTGCCAGCAGTGAAGCGGGTCCCAGCGGGAGGGCGGATACGCAGTATTTT.

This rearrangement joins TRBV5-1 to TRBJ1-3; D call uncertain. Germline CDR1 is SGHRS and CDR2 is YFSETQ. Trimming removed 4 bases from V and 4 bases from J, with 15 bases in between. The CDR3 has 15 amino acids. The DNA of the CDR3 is TGCGCCAGCAGCCCGGTTGGGTTGGAGGGAAACACCATATATTTT. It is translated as CASSPVGLEGNTIYF.

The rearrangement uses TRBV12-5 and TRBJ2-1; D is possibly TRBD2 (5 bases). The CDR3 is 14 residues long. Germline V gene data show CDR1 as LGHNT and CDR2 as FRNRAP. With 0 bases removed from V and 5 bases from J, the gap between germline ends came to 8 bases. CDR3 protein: CASGLVRGDNEQFF. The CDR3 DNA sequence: TGTGCTAGTGGTTTGGTACGGGGAGACAATGAGCAGTTCTTC.

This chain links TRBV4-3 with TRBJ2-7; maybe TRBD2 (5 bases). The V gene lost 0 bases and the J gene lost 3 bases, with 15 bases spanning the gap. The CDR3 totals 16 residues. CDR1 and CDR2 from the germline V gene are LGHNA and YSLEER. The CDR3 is CASSQDAASRYYEQYF. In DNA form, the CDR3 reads TGCGCCAGCAGCCAAGATGCGGCTAGCCGCTACTACGAGCAGTACTTC.

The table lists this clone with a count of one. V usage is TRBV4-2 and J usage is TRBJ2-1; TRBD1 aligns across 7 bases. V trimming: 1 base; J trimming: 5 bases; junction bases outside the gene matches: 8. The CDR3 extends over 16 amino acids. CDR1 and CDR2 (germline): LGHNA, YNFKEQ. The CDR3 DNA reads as TGTGCCAGCAGCCAAGCCATCGGGACAGAGAACAATGAGCAGTTCTTC. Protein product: CASSQAIGTENNEQFF.

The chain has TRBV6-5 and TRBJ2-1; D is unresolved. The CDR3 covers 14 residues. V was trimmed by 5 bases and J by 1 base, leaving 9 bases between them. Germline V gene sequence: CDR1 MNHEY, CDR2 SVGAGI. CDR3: CASSPNLSYNEQFF. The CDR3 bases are TGTGCCAGCAGTCCCAACCTATCCTACAATGAGCAGTTCTTC.

CDR3 sequence reads: CASSRYRDSNQPQHF. The CDR3 DNA follows: TGTGCCAGTAGTAGATACAGGGATAGCAATCAGCCCCAGCATTTT. The chain couples TRBV19 to TRBJ1-5; the D gene is possibly TRBD1 (6 bases). CDR3 length equals 15 residues. Trimming stripped 4 bases from V and 0 bases from J, with 10 bases between. Germline V gene lookup returns CDR1 LNHDA and CDR2 SQIVND (reference sequence).

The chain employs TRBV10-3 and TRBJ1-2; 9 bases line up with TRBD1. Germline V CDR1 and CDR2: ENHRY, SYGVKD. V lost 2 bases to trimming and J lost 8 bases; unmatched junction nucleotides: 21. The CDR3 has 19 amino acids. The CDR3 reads CAISEPPGTGRGTLGGYTF. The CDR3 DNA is TGTGCCATCAGTGAGCCTCCCGGGACAGGGAGAGGTACGCTGGGCGGCTACACCTTC.

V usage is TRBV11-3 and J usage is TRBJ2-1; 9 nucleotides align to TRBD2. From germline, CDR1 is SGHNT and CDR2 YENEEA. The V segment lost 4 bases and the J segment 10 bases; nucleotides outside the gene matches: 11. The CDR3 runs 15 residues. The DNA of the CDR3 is TGTGCCAGCAGCTCATTAGGACTAGCGTCCCCCGAGCAGTTCTTC. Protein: CASSSLGLASPEQFF.

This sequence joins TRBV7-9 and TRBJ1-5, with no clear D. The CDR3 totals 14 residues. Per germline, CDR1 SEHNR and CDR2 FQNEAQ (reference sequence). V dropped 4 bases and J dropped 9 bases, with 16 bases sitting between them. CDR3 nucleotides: TGTGCCAGCAGCTCGCAGGAACTTGGTCGGCCCCAGCATTTT. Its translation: CASSSQELGRPQHF.

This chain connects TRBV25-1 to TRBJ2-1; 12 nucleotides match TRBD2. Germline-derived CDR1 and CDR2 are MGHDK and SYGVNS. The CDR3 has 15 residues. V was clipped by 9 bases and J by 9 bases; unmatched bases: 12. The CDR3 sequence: CASVLSSGGAPEQFF. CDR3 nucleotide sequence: TGTGCCAGTGTCCTTTCTAGCGGGGGGGCCCCTGAGCAGTTCTTC.

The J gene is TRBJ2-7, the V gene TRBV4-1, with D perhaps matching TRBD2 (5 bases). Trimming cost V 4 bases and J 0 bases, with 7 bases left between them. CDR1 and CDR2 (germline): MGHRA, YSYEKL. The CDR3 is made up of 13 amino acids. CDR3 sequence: CASSPTSSYEQYF. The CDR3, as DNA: TGCGCCAGCAGCCCCACTAGCTCCTACGAGCAGTACTTC.

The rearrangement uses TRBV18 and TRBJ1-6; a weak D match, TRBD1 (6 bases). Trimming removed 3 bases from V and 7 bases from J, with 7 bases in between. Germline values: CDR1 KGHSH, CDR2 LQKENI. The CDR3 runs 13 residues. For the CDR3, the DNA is TGTGCCAGCTCACCTGGACAGAATTCACCCCTCCACTTT. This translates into CASSPGQNSPLHF.

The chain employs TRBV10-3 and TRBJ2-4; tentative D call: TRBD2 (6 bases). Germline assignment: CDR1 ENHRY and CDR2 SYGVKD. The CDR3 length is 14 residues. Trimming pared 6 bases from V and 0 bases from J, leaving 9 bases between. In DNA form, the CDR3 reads TGTGCCATCAGCGAGGGACTAGCCAAAAACATTCAGTACTTC. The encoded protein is CAISEGLAKNIQYF.

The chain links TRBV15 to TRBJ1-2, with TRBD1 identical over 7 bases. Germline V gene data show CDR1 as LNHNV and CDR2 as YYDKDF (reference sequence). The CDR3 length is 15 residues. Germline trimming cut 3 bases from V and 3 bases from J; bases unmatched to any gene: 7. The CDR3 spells CATSRGGTVDYGYTF. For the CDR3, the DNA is TGTGCCACCAGCAGGGGTGGGACAGTCGACTATGGCTACACCTTC.